The sequence of this TCR beta chain was determined in a study of blood T cell repertoires in COVID-19. As for the study in general: The origin of the acute and convalescent COVID-19 samples was the United States, Italy and Spain. Sources were T cells, B-cell-depleted T cells, or PBMCs; the material itself was cDNA or gDNA.

Original data processing: The assay estimated nucleated cells by amplifying reference gene primers. Here immunoSEQ multiplex PCR was the method, and the copy in TCRdb shows in-frame clones only, minus some. D and trimming come from the DNA, and the V and J calls and clone size come from that table. The data show about 160,000 clones, about four fifths seen once. There are 16 residues in the CDR3. The ends lost 0 bases at V and 5 bases at J; junction bases unmatched: 8. Looked up from germline, CDR1 is LGHNA and CDR2 is YSLEER. The sample taken for sequencing was peripheral blood. This receptor was identified in a man between 18 and 29 years old with active or convalescent COVID-19. The genes are TRBV4-3 and TRBJ2-5; 8 bases match TRBD1. The CDR3 spells CASSQESQGGLETQYF. For the CDR3, the DNA is TGCGCCAGCAGCCAAGAATCACAGGGGGGCTTGGAGACCCAGTACTTC.